Following are 10 T cell receptor beta chains from one sample sequenced in a study of T cell repertoires in cytomegalovirus infection. TCRdb itself ran the reads through MiXCR, one entry per CDR3 protein. The sample consists of around 120,000 distinct CDR3 sequences, roughly 9% of them appearing once. Material: PBMCs. Source of these receptors: a human donor in good health (CMV status not recorded). Some clones in this sample may be carry-over from other donors' samples.

The chain recombines TRBV20-1 with TRBJ1-2, with D hard to call. The CDR3 covers 11 residues. Deletions cut 5 bases from V and 4 bases from J, with 8 bases between. Germline V gives CDR1 DFQATT, CDR2 SNEGSKA (reference sequence). DNA for the CDR3: TGCAGTGCTGGGGTATCCTATGGCTACACCTTC. Translating it yields CSAGVSYGYTF.

This clonotype was observed many times. DNA of the CDR3: TGTGCCAGCAGTCTTCCCTCGGTGACGAGATCGTACGAGCAGTACTTC. It yields the protein CASSLPSVTRSYEQYF. V is TRBV28 and J is TRBJ2-7; no clear D. V dropped 5 bases and J dropped 4 bases, with 21 bases sitting between them. The length of the CDR3 is 16 residues. The V gene's germline CDR1 is MDHEN and CDR2 SYDVKM.

At least ten counts were recorded for this clonotype. The chain recombines TRBV6-2 or TRBV6-3 with TRBJ2-2; tentatively, D is TRBD2 (5 bases). This CDR3 spans 15 amino acids. Germline lookup yields CDR1 MNHEY and CDR2 SVGEGT. Trimming removed 6 bases at V and 6 bases at J, with 17 bases between. CDR3 DNA sequence: TGTGCCAGCAGGGAGCCCGCGGGTGGTTCCGGGGAGCTGTTTTTT. This encodes CASREPAGGSGELFF.

Many counts were recorded for this clonotype. This rearrangement joins TRBV5-6 to TRBJ2-1; no firm D call. Trimming removed 0 bases from V and 3 bases from J, with 13 bases in between. Germline V lookup: CDR1 SGHDT, CDR2 YYEEEE. The CDR3 has 16 amino acids. The chain's CDR3 is CASSLALRQRYNEQFF. The CDR3 nucleotides read TGTGCCAGCAGCTTGGCCCTGAGGCAGCGCTACAATGAGCAGTTCTTC.

This rearrangement joins TRBV28 to TRBJ2-1, with D possibly matching TRBD1 (5 bases). CDR1 is MDHEN, CDR2 SYDVKM, per germline. This CDR3 has 16 residues. Trimming stripped 2 bases from V and 4 bases from J, with 15 bases between. The CDR3 DNA reads TGTGCCAGCAGTTTAAGGCAGGGTCAAGGGTACAATGAGCAGTTCTTC. Its translation: CASSLRQGQGYNEQFF.

In this sample, this clonotype turned up a few times. The chain's CDR3 is CASRGPGSEQFF. The CDR3 bases are TGTGCCAGCAGGGGCCCCGGGAGTGAGCAGTTCTTC. The genes are TRBV6-4 and TRBJ2-1; perhaps TRBD2 as D (6 bases). CDR1 is MRHNA and CDR2 is SNTAGT in the germline V gene. CDR3 size: 12 residues. V dropped 6 bases and J dropped 9 bases, with 12 bases sitting between them.

The chain uses TRBV4-1 and TRBJ2-5; 8 positions match TRBD2. Germline-derived CDR1 and CDR2 are MGHRA and YSYEKL. This CDR3 spans 16 amino acids. Trimming removed 3 bases from V and 3 bases from J; junction bases left unmatched: 9. The chain's CDR3 is CASSHSGGGTKETQYF. Here the CDR3 DNA reads TGCGCCAGCAGCCATTCTGGCGGGGGGACTAAAGAGACCCAGTACTTC.

Many counts were recorded for this clonotype. The CDR3 DNA follows: TGTGCCAGCAGTTTGGGAGGGAAAAATTCACCCCTCCACTTT. Translating gives CASSLGGKNSPLHF. J is TRBJ1-6 and V is TRBV6-6; D is undetermined. V lost 4 bases and J lost 7, with 11 bases in between. Germline V lookup: CDR1 MNHNY, CDR2 SVGAGI (reference sequence). The CDR3 has 14 amino acids.

This clonotype was observed many times. The chain couples TRBV5-4 to TRBJ2-1, with 12 bases that match TRBD2. There are 16 residues in the CDR3. Germline lookup yields CDR1 SGHNT and CDR2 YYREEE (reference sequence). After removal of 4 bases from V and 7 bases from J, the junction contained 9 bases not matched to a gene. This chain's CDR3 is CASSPGTSGYPNEQFF. In DNA form, the CDR3 reads TGTGCCAGCAGCCCTGGGACTAGCGGGTACCCGAATGAGCAGTTCTTC.

This clonotype was seen repeatedly, ten times or more. The chain recombines TRBV7-2 with TRBJ1-4; perhaps TRBD1 as D (6 bases). CDR3 size: 15 residues. V was trimmed by 5 bases and J by 7 bases, leaving 17 bases between them. Germline V gives CDR1 SGHTA, CDR2 FQGNSA. Here the CDR3 reads CASSTRRGMSEKLFF. CDR3 bases: TGTGCCAGCAGCACCCGGAGGGGGATGTCTGAAAAACTGTTTTTT. Full variable domain (outside the CDR3, taken from reference TRBV7-2 and TRBJ1-4): GAGVSQSPSNKVTEKGKDVELRCDPISGHTALYWYRQSLGQGLEFLIYFQGNSAPDKSGLPSDRFSAERTGGSVSTLTIQRTQQEDSAVYLCASSTRRGMSEKLFFGSGTQLSVL.